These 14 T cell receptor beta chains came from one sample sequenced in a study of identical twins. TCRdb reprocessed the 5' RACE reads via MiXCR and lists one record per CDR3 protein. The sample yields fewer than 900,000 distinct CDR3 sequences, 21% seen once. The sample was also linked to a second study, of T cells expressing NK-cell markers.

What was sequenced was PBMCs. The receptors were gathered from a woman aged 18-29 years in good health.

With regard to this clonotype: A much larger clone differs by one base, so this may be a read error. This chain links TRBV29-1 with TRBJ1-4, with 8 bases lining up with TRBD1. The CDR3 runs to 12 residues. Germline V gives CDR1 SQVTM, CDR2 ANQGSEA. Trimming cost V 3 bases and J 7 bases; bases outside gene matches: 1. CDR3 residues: CSVDTGGEKLFF. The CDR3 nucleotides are TGCAGCGTTGACACAGGGGGTGAAAAACTGTTTTTT.

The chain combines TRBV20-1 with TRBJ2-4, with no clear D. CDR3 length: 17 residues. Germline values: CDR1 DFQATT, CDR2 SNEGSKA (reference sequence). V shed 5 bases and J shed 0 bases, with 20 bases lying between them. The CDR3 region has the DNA TGCAGTGCTGGGGTGTCGGGCCAGATTTTAGCCAAAAACATTCAGTACTTC. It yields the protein CSAGVSGQILAKNIQYF.

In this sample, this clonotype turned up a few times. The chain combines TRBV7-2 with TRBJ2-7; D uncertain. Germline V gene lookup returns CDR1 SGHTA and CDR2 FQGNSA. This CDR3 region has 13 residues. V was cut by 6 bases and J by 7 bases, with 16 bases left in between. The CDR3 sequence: CASSSGPVLEQYF. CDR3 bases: TGTGCCAGCAGTTCAGGTCCGGTTTTAGAGCAGTACTTC.

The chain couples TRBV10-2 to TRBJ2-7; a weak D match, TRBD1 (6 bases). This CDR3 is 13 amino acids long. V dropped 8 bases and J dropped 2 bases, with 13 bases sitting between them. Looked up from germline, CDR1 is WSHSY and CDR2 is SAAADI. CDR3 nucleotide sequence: TGCGCCAGCGGGACAACAGGGACCTACGAGCAGTACTTC. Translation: CASGTTGTYEQYF.

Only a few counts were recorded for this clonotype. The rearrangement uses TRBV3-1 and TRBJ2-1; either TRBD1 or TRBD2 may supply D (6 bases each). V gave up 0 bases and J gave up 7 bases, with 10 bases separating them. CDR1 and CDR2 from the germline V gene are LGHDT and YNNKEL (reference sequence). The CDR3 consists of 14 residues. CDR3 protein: CASSQDTGRNEQFF. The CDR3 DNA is TGTGCCAGCAGCCAAGACACAGGGAGGAATGAGCAGTTCTTC.

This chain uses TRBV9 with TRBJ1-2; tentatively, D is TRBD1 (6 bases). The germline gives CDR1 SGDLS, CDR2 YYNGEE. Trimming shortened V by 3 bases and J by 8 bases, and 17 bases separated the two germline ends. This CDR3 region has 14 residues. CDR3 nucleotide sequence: TGTGCCAGCAGCGGTATAGGGGGTTTATACGGCTACACCTTC. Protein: CASSGIGGLYGYTF.

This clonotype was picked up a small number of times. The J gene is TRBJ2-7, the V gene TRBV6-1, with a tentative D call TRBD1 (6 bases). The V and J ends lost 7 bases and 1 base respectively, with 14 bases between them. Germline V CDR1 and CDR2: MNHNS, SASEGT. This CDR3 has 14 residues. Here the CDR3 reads CASNLQGTSYEQYF. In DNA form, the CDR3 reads TGTGCCAGCAACTTACAGGGAACATCCTACGAGCAGTACTTC.

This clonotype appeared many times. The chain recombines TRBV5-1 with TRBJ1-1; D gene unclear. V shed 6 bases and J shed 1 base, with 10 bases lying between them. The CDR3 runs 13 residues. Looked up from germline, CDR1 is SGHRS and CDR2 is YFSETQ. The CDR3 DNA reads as TGCGCCAGCACCCTGGTGCCGAACACTGAAGCTTTCTTT. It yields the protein CASTLVPNTEAFF.

As DNA, the CDR3 is TGTGCCAGCAGTTTAGCGCTCCGGGAGGACAGGCATACGCAGTATTTT. It specifies CASSLALREDRHTQYF. The J gene is TRBJ2-3, the V gene TRBV12-3 or TRBV12-4; either TRBD1 or TRBD2 may fit D (7 bases each). V was trimmed by 0 bases and J by 7 bases, leaving 17 bases between them. The CDR3 contains 16 residues.

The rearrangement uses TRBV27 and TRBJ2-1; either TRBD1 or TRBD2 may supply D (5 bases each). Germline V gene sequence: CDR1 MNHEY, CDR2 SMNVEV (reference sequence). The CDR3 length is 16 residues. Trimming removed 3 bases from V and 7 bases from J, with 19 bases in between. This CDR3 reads CASSLGRGVRSNEQFF. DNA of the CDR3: TGTGCCAGCAGTTTGGGAAGAGGGGTAAGGTCGAATGAGCAGTTCTTC.

The chain's CDR3 is CAISDGSGRSYEQYF. The DNA for the CDR3 is TGTGCCATCAGTGATGGTAGCGGTCGTTCCTACGAGCAGTACTTC. The gene calls are TRBV10-3 and TRBJ2-7, with a tentative D call TRBD2 (6 bases). The ends were cut back, 3 bases at V and 1 base at J, with 13 bases in the middle. The CDR3 has 15 residues. CDR1 is ENHRY and CDR2 is SYGVKD in the germline V gene.

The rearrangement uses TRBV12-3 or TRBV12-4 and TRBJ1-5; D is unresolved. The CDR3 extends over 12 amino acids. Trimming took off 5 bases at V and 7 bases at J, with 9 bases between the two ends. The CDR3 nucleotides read TGTGCCAGCAGTACAGAACGCCAGCCCCAGCATTTT. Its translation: CASSTERQPQHF.

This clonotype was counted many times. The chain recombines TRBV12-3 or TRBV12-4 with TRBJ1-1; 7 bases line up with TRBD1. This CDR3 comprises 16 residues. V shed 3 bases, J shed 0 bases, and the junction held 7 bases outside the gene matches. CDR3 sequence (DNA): TGTGCCAGCAGTTTGAACAGGGGATCGGTGAACACTGAAGCTTTCTTT. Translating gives CASSLNRGSVNTEAFF.

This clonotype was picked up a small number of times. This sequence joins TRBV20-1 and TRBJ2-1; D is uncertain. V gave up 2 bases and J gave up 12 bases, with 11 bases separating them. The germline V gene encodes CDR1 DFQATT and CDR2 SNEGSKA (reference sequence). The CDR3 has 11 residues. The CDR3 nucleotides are TGCAGTGCTAGATGGTTATCGGCGCAGTTCTTC. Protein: CSARWLSAQFF.